The 19 T cell receptor beta chains below all came from one sample that was sequenced in a study of T-cell reconstitution after alpha-beta-depleted transplantation in children. Preparation of the TCRbeta library involved a method that used unique molecular identifiers. TCRdb reprocessed the PCR reads with MiXCR, giving one entry per CDR3 protein. The table lists over 200,000 distinct CDR3 sequences, about 9.2% of them singletons, with approximately 6.2% in the top ten. Sequences were derived from PBMCs from the stem cell graft donor, sampled from the stem cell graft. The receptors derive from a human donor who donated a stem cell graft to a child with acute lymphoblastic leukemia.

In its sample, this clonotype was seen once. The V gene is TRBV20-1, the J gene TRBJ1-2, with TRBD1 identical over 7 bases. V dropped 4 bases and J dropped 1; count of bases not matched to a gene: 6. CDR3 length: 14 residues. The germline V gene has CDR1 DFQATT and CDR2 SNEGSKA (reference sequence). CDR3 bases: TGCAGTGCTAACTCCGGGGACAGTAACTATGGCTACACCTTC. Amino acid sequence: CSANSGDSNYGYTF.

This clonotype was seen a few times. The chain recombines TRBV5-1 with TRBJ1-4, with 9 nucleotides matching TRBD1. The V gene end was trimmed by 4 bases and the J gene end by 7 bases; junction bases not matched to a gene: 23. This CDR3 contains 20 residues. The germline V gene encodes CDR1 SGHRS and CDR2 YFSETQ. This CDR3 reads CASSLFSGTGTTSVREKLFF. The CDR3, as DNA: TGCGCCAGCAGCCTTTTTTCCGGGACAGGGACTACCTCGGTACGTGAAAAACTGTTTTTT. The whole variable domain, filled in from reference TRBV5-1 and TRBJ1-4, reads KAGVTQTPRYLIKTRGQQVTLSCSPISGHRSVSWYQQTPGQGLQFLFEYFSETQRNKGNFPGRFSGRQFSNSRSEMNVSTLELGDSALYLCASSLFSGTGTTSVREKLFFGSGTQLSVL.

The chain recombines TRBV11-3 with TRBJ2-1, with D hard to call. Between the trimmed V and J ends, which lost 1 base and 7 bases, there was a span of 8 bases. The germline CDR1 and CDR2 sequences are SGHNT and YENEEA. CDR3 length: 13 residues. CDR3 in amino acids: CASSLVSSNEQFF. CDR3 nucleotides: TGTGCCAGCAGCTTAGTTTCCAGTAATGAGCAGTTCTTC.

CDR3 sequence reads: CASSWAGGTEAFF. CDR3 bases: TGTGCCAGCAGCTGGGCCGGGGGCACTGAAGCTTTCTTT. This chain connects TRBV6-4 to TRBJ1-1; a weak D match, TRBD1 (5 bases). V was pared by 6 bases and J by 4 bases, with 12 bases between. From germline, CDR1 is MRHNA and CDR2 SNTAGT. The CDR3 has 13 residues.

In its sample, this clonotype was seen many times. This rearrangement joins TRBV7-2 to TRBJ2-5; no firm D call. The V and J ends lost 4 bases and 8 bases respectively, with 11 bases between them. This CDR3 region has 12 residues. CDR1 is SGHTA, CDR2 FQGNSA, per germline. The DNA for the CDR3 is TGTGCCAGCAGCTCCTGGGGTGATACCCAGTACTTC. Translated, it gives CASSSWGDTQYF.

This clonotype has only a few counts. This chain connects TRBV12-3 or TRBV12-4 to TRBJ2-2; 7 bases map to TRBD1. Germline trimming cut 1 base from V and 9 bases from J; bases unmatched to any gene: 5. The CDR3 sequence is 14 residues long. The CDR3 nucleotides read TGTGCCAGCAGTTTAGATTCAGGGGGTAGGGAGCTGTTTTTT. This sequence encodes CASSLDSGGRELFF.

This clonotype came up a few times. J is TRBJ2-5 and V is TRBV7-9; 10 nucleotides line up with TRBD2. The CDR3 loop spans 16 amino acids. The V and J ends lost 1 base and 4 bases, in that order; junction bases with no gene match: 6. CDR1 SEHNR and CDR2 FQNEAQ come from the germline V gene (reference sequence). The CDR3 DNA reads TGTGCCAGCAGCTTAGGTAGCGGGGGGCCGGGAGAGACCCAGTACTTC. Amino acid sequence: CASSLGSGGPGETQYF.

This clonotype was observed a handful of times. V is TRBV30 and J is TRBJ2-5, with 8 bases fitting TRBD2. Germline CDR1 GTSNPN, CDR2 SVGIG (reference sequence). The CDR3 consists of 19 residues. The junction had 17 bases not matched to a gene; V was cut back by 0 bases and J by 2 bases. CDR3 residues: CAWSVNTLAGGVWQETQYF. The CDR3, as DNA: TGTGCCTGGAGTGTAAATACCCTAGCGGGCGGCGTTTGGCAAGAGACCCAGTACTTC.

This clonotype has a handful of counts. The chain has TRBV18 and TRBJ2-4; D not resolved. CDR1 and CDR2 from the germline V gene are KGHSH and LQKENI. Trimming stripped 3 bases from V and 5 bases from J, with 5 bases between. This CDR3 is 12 amino acids long. CDR3 sequence reads: CASSPQENIQYF. CDR3 nucleotide sequence: TGTGCCAGCTCACCCCAGGAAAACATTCAGTACTTC.

This clonotype counts as medium-sized. The rearrangement joins TRBV11-2 to TRBJ2-5; a weak D match, TRBD1 (6 bases). This CDR3 region has 15 residues. Germline V gene sequence: CDR1 SGHAT, CDR2 FQNNGV. V lost 5 bases and J lost 5, with 18 bases in between. CDR3 sequence (DNA): TGTGCCAGCAGCCTCGGGACACCCGAAGAGGAGACCCAGTACTTC. Its translation: CASSLGTPEEETQYF.

The CDR3, as DNA: TGTGCCAGCAGCTCGACTAGTTTAATTCTGCCAGATACGCAGTATTTT. It specifies CASSSTSLILPDTQYF. The V gene is TRBV7-2, the J gene TRBJ2-3; TRBD2 is a possible D gene (6 bases). The CDR3 is 16 amino acids. Germline lookup yields CDR1 SGHTA and CDR2 FQGNSA. V was clipped by 4 bases and J by 4 bases, with 18 bases between them. The entire variable domain, with the rest obtained from reference TRBV7-2 and TRBJ2-3, is as follows: GAGVSQSPSNKVTEKGKDVELRCDPISGHTALYWYRQSLGQGLEFLIYFQGNSAPDKSGLPSDRFSAERTGGSVSTLTIQRTQQEDSAVYLCASSSTSLILPDTQYFGPGTRLTVL.

Ten or more counts support this clonotype. J is TRBJ1-5 and V is TRBV27, with D possibly being TRBD1 (6 bases). The CDR3 covers 16 residues. V lost 2 bases to trimming and J lost 6 bases, with 17 bases between them. Germline V CDR1 and CDR2: MNHEY, SMNVEV (reference sequence). The CDR3 coding sequence is TGTGCCAGCAGTTTACGGCGGGGGCCCGTCGGTCAGCCCCAGCATTTT. Its translation: CASSLRRGPVGQPQHF.

The sample holds a few counts of this clonotype. The rearrangement uses TRBV6-2 or TRBV6-3 and TRBJ1-1; no firm D call. This CDR3 comprises 12 residues. V dropped 4 bases and J dropped 5 bases, with 8 bases sitting between them. Germline loops: CDR1 MNHEY, CDR2 SVGEGT. CDR3 DNA sequence: TGTGCCAGCAGTTGGGAGGGTACTGAAGCTTTCTTT. Its protein product is CASSWEGTEAFF.

This clonotype has a handful of counts. V gene TRBV7-9 combines with J gene TRBJ2-5; 12 bases agree with TRBD2. CDR1 is SEHNR and CDR2 is FQNEAQ in the germline V gene (reference sequence). J was trimmed by 5 bases and V by 5 bases; bases with no gene match: 6. The CDR3 is 15 residues long. The chain's CDR3 is CASSPTSGGHETQYF. In DNA form, the CDR3 reads TGTGCCAGCAGCCCGACTAGCGGGGGACACGAGACCCAGTACTTC.

This sequence joins TRBV7-2 and TRBJ1-5; unclear D gene. Germline V gene lookup returns CDR1 SGHTA and CDR2 FQGNSA. The CDR3 contains 14 residues. Trimming pared 1 base from V and 6 bases from J, leaving 10 bases between. CDR3 coding DNA: TGTGCCAGCAGCTTAGTGGGAATGGGTCAGCCCCAGCATTTT. It encodes CASSLVGMGQPQHF.

In its sample, this clonotype was seen many times. V is TRBV20-1 and J is TRBJ1-4; 8 bases align to TRBD1. The CDR3 sequence is 15 residues long. The V gene's germline CDR1 is DFQATT and CDR2 SNEGSKA (reference sequence). The ends lost 5 bases at V and 2 bases at J; junction bases unmatched: 7. The CDR3 reads CSASDRERTNEKLFF. CDR3 coding DNA: TGCAGTGCTTCGGACAGGGAGCGTACTAATGAAAAACTGTTTTTT.

V is TRBV6-1 and J is TRBJ2-7; D tentatively reads TRBD1 or TRBD2 (5 bases each). Germline assignment: CDR1 MNHNS and CDR2 SASEGT. CDR3 length: 14 residues. The V gene lost 5 bases and the J gene lost 7 bases, with 18 bases spanning the gap. CDR3 sequence (DNA): TGTGCCAGCAGTCGAACTGGGGCGGCGGGTGAGCAGTACTTC. Its translation is CASSRTGAAGEQYF.

This clonotype occurred a few times. The CDR3 DNA reads TGTGCCAGCAGCCCAGCGGGACAGGGGGCCTACGAGCAGTACTTC. Protein: CASSPAGQGAYEQYF. The genes are TRBV9 and TRBJ2-7; TRBD1 aligns across 11 bases. CDR1 is SGDLS and CDR2 is YYNGEE in the germline V gene. The CDR3 sequence is 15 residues long. V shed 4 bases and J 2 bases; nucleotides not matched to a gene: 5.

This clonotype showed up many times. The gene calls are TRBV5-1 and TRBJ2-5; 9 bases fit TRBD2. CDR1 is SGHRS, CDR2 YFSETQ, per germline. This CDR3 region has 15 residues. Unmatched junction bases numbered 7, after V lost 4 bases and J lost 3 bases. The CDR3 loop is CASSPGTSNEETQYF. In nucleotides, the CDR3 is TGCGCCAGCAGCCCGGGGACTAGCAATGAAGAGACCCAGTACTTC.